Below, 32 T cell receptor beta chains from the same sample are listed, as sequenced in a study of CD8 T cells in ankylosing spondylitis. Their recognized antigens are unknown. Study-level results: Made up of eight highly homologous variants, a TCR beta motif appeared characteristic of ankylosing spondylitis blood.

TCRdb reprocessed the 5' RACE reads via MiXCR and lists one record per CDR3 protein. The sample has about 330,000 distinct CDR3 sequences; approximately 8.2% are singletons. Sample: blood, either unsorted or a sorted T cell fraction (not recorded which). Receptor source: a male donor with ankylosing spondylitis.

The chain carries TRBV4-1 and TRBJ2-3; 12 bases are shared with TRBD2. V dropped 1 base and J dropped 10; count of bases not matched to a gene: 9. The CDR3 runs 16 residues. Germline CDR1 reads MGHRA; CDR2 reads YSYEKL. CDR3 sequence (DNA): TGCGCCAGCAGCCAAGGGACTAGCGGGGAAATCCACCCGCAGTATTTT. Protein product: CASSQGTSGEIHPQYF.

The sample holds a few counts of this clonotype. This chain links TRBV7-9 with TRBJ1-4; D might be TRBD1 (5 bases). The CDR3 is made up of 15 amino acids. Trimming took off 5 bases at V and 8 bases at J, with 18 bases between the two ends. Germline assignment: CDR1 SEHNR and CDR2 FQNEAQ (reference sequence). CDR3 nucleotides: TGTGCCAGCAGCCCAAGGATGGGGCGGGGGGAAAAACTGTTTTTT. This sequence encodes CASSPRMGRGEKLFF.

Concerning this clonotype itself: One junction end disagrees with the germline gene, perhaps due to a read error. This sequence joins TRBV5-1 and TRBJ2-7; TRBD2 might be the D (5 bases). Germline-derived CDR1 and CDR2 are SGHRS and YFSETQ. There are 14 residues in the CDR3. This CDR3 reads CTSSLEVAAYEQYF. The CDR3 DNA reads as TGCACCAGCAGCTTGGAGGTTGCGGCCTACGAGCAGTACTTC. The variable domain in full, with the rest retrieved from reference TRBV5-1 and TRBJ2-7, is KAGVTQTPRYLIKTRGQQVTLSCSPISGHRSVSWYQQTPGQGLQFLFEYFSETQRNKGNFPGRFSGRQFSNSRSEMNVSTLELGDSALYLCTSSLEVAAYEQYFGPGTRLTVT.

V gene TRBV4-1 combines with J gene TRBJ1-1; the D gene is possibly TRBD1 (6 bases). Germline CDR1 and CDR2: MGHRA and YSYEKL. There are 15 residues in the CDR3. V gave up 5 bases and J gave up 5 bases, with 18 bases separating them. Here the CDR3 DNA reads TGCGCCAGCAGCGCGGCCAGAGAGGGGGGTACTGAAGCTTTCTTT. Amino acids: CASSAAREGGTEAFF.

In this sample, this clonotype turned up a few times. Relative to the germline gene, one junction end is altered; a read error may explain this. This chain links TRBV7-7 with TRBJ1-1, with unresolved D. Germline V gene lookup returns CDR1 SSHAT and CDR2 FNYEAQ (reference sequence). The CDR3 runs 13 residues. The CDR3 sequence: CASSLDMNTEAFF. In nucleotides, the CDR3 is TGTGCTAGCAGCTTAGACATGAACACTGAAGCTTTCTTT.

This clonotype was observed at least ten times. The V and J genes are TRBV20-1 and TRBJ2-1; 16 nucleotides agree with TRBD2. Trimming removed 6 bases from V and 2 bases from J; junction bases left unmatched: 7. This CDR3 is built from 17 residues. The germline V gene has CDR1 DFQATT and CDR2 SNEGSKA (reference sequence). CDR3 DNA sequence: TGCAGTGCCGAATCCGGGACTAGCGGGAGGGCCTACAATGAGCAGTTCTTC. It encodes CSAESGTSGRAYNEQFF.

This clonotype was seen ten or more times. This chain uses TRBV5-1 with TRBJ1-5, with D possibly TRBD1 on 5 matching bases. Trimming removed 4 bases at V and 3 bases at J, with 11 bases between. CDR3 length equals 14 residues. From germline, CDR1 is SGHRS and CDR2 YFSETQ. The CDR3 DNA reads TGCGCCAGCAGCCGGGACGGTACCAATCAGCCCCAGCATTTT. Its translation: CASSRDGTNQPQHF.

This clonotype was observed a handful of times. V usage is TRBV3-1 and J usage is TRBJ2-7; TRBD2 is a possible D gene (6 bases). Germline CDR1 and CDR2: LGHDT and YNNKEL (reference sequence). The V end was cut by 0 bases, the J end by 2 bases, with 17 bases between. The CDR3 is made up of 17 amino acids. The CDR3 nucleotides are TGTGCCAGCAGCCAAGATCTTGTGAGGGAGGTCCCCTACGAGCAGTACTTC. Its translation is CASSQDLVREVPYEQYF.

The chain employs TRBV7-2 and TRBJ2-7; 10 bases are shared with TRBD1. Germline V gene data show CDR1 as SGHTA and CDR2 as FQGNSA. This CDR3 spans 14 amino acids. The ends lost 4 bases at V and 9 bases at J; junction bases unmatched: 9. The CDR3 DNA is TGTGCCAGCAGCTCGACAGGGGGCGGAGTGGGGCAGTACTTC. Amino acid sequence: CASSSTGGGVGQYF.

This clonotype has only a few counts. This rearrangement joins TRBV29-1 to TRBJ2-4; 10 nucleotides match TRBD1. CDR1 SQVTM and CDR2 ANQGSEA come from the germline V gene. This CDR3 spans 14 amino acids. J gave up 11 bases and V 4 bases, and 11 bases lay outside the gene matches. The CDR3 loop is CSVVLASGTGVQYF. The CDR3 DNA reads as TGCAGCGTTGTTTTGGCATCCGGGACAGGGGTTCAGTACTTC.

CDR3 residues: CASSELRGGTGELFF. The CDR3 DNA reads TGTGCCAGCAGTGAACTCAGGGGAGGGACCGGGGAGCTGTTTTTT. This chain links TRBV2 with TRBJ2-2; a weak D match, TRBD2 (7 bases). The CDR3 covers 15 residues. Looked up from germline, CDR1 is SNHLY and CDR2 is FYNNEI. The V and J ends lost 2 bases and 5 bases respectively, with 12 bases between them.

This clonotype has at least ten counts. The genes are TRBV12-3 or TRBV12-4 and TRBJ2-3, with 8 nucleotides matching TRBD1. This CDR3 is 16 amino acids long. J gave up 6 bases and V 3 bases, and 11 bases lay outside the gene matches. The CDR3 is CASSLDRVVPRDTQYF. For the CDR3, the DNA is TGTGCCAGCAGTTTGGACAGGGTGGTACCTCGGGATACGCAGTATTTT.

The CDR3 spells CASSPPPGRRAYEQYF. The CDR3 DNA sequence: TGTGCCAGCAGTCCTCCCCCGGGACGAAGGGCCTACGAGCAGTACTTC. This chain connects TRBV27 to TRBJ2-7; D could derive from TRBD1 or TRBD2 (5 bases each). V gave up 5 bases and J gave up 2 bases, with 19 bases separating them. The germline V gene has CDR1 MNHEY and CDR2 SMNVEV (reference sequence). The CDR3 has 16 residues.

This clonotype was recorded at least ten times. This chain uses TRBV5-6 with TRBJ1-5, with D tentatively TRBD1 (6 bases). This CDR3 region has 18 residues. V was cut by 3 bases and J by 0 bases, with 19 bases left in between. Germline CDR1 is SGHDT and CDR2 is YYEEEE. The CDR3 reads CASSSYRTAQHSNQPQHF. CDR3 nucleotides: TGTGCCAGCAGCTCTTACCGGACAGCGCAACATAGCAATCAGCCCCAGCATTTT. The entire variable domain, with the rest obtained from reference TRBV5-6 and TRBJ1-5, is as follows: DAGVTQSPTHLIKTRGQQVTLRCSPKSGHDTVSWYQQALGQGPQFIFQYYEEEERQRGNFPDRFSGHQFPNYSSELNVNALLLGDSALYLCASSSYRTAQHSNQPQHFGDGTRLSIL.

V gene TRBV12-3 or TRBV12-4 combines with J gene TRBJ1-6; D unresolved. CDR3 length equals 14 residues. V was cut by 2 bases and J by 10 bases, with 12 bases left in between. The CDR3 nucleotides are TGTGCCAGCAGTTTAATGGGTTTACGCTCACCCCTCCACTTT. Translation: CASSLMGLRSPLHF.

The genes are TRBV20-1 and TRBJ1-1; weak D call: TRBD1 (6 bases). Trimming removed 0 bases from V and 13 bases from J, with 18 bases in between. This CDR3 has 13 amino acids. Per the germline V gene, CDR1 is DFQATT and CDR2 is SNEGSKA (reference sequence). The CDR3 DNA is TGCAGTGCTAGAGATGGGGGGGCCGCCTTCGGTTTCTTT. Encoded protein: CSARDGGAAFGFF.

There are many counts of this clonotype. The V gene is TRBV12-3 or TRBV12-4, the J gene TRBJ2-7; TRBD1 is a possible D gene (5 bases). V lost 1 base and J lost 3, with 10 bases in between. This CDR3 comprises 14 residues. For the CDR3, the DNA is TGTGCCAGCAGTTTAGGGGGCGGTCTCTACGAGCAGTACTTC. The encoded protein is CASSLGGGLYEQYF.

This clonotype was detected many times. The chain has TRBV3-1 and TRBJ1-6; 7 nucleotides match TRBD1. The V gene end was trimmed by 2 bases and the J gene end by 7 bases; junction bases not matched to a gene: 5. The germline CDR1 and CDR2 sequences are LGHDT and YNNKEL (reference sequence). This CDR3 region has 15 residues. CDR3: CASSQQGDGNSPLHF. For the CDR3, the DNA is TGTGCCAGCAGCCAACAGGGGGATGGGAATTCACCCCTCCACTTT. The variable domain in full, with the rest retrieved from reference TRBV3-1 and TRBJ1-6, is DTAVSQTPKYLVTQMGNDKSIKCEQNLGHDTMYWYKQDSKKFLKIMFSYNNKELIINETVPNRFSPKSPDKAHLNLHINSLELGDSAVYFCASSQQGDGNSPLHFGNGTRLTVT.

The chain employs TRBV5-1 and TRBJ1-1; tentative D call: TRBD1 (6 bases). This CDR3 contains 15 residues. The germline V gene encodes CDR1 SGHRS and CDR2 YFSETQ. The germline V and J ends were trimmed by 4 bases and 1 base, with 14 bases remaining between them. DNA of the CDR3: TGCGCCAGCAGCAATAGGGGGGCGGCGAACACTGAAGCTTTCTTT. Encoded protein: CASSNRGAANTEAFF.

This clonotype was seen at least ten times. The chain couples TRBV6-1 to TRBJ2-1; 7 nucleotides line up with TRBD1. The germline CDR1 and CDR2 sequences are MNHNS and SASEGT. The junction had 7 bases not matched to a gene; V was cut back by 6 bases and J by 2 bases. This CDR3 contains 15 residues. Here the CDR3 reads CASRRGQGAYNEQFF. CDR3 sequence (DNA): TGTGCCAGCAGAAGGGGGCAGGGGGCCTACAATGAGCAGTTCTTC.

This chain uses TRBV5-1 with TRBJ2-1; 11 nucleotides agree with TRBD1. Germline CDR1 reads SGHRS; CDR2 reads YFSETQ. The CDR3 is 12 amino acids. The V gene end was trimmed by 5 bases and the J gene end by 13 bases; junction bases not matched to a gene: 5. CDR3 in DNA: TGCGCCAGCAGGCGGACAGGGGGCGAACAGTTCTTC. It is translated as CASRRTGGEQFF.

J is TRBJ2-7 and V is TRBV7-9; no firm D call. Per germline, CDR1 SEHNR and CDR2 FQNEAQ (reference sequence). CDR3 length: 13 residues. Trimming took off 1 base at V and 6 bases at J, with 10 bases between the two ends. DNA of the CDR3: TGTGCCAGCAGCTTAGGGAGACCGGGCGAGCAGTACTTC. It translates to CASSLGRPGEQYF.

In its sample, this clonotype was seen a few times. This CDR3 is CASKMGVGLSEQFF. In DNA form, the CDR3 reads TGTGCCAGCAAAATGGGGGTAGGATTGAGTGAGCAGTTCTTC. This chain links TRBV27 with TRBJ2-1, with D perhaps being TRBD1 or TRBD2 (5 bases each). This CDR3 has 14 amino acids. Trimming cost V 7 bases and J 9 bases, with 19 bases left between them. The V gene's germline CDR1 is MNHEY and CDR2 SMNVEV (reference sequence).

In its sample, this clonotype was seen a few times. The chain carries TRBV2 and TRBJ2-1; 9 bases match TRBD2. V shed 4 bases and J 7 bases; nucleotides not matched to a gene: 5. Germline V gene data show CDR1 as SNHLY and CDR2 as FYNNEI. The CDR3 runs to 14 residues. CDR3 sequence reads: CASSGGLAFNEQFF. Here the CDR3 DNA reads TGTGCCAGCAGTGGAGGACTAGCGTTTAATGAGCAGTTCTTC.

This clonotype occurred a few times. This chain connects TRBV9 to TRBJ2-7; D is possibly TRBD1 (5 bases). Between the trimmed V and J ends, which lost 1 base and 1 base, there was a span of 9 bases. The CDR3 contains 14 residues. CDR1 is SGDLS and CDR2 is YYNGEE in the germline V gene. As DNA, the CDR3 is TGTGCCAGCAGCGTAAATCAGGGTTCCTACGAGCAGTACTTC. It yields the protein CASSVNQGSYEQYF.

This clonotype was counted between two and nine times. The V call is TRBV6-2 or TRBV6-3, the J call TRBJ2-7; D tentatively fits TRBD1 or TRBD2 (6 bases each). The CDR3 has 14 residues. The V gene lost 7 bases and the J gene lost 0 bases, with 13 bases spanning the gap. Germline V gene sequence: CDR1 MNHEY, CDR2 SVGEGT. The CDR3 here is CASMAEGVSYEQYF. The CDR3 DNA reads TGTGCCAGCATGGCGGAGGGGGTCTCCTACGAGCAGTACTTC.

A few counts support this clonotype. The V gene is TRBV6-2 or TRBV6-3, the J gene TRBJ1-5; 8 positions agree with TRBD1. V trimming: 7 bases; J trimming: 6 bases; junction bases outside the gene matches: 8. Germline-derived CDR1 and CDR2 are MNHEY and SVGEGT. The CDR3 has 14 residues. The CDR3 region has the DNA TGTGCCAGCACCCTGGACAGGGCGAGTCAGCCCCAGCATTTT. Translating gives CASTLDRASQPQHF.

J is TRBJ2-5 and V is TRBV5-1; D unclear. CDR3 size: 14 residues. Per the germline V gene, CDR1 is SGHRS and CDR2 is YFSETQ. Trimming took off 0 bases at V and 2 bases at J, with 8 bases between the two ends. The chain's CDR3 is CASSLEGRQETQYF. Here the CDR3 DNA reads TGCGCCAGCAGCTTGGAGGGCAGACAAGAGACCCAGTACTTC.

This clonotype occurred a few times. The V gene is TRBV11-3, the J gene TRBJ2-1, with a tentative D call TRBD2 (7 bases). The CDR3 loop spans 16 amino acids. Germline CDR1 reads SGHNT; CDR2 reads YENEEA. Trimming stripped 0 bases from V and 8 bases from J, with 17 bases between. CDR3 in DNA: TGTGCCAGCAGCTTAGATAGGGGGGAGGGCCTCCATGAGCAGTTCTTC. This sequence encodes CASSLDRGEGLHEQFF. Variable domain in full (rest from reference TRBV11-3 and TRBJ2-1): EAGVVQSPRYKIIEKKQPVAFWCNPISGHNTLYWYLQNLGQGPELLIRYENEEAVDDSQLPKDRFSAERLKGVDSTLKIQPAELGDSAVYLCASSLDRGEGLHEQFFGPGTRLTVL.

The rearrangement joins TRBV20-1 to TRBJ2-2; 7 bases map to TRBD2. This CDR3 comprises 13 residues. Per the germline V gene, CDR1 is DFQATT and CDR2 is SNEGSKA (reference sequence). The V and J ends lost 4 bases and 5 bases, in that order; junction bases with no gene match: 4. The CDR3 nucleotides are TGCAGTGCTAAGCGGGACGGAACCGGGGAGCTGTTTTTT. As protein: CSAKRDGTGELFF.

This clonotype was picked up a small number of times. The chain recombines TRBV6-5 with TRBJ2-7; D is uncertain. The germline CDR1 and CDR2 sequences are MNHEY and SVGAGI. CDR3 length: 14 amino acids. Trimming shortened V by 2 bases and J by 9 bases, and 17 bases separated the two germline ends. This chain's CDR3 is CASSYGLESVGQYF. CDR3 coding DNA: TGTGCCAGCAGTTACGGTCTAGAATCAGTCGGGCAGTACTTC.

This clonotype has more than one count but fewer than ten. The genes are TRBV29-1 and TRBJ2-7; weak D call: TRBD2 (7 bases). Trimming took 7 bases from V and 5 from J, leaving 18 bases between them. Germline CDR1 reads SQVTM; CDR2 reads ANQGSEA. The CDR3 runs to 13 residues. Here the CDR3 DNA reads TGCAGCGCTTGGGGGCGGGAGTCCCACGAGCAGTACTTC. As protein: CSAWGRESHEQYF.